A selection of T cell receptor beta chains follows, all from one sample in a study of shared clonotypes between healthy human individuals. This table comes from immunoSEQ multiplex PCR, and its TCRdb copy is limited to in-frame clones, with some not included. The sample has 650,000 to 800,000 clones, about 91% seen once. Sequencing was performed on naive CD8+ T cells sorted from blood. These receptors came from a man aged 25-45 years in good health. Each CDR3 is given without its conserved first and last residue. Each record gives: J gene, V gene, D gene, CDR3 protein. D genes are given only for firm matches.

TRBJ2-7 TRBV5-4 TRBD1 ASSPGQGGLIYEQY
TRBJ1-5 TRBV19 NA ASSGMQGYQPQH
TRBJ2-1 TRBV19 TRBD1 AIGRTGYNEQF
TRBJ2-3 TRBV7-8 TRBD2 ASSLRATSGRDTDTQY
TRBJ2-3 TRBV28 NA ASSRDSSVTDTQY
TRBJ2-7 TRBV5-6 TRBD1 ASSFGTGSEQY
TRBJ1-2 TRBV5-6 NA ASSLYPLGGYT
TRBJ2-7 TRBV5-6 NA ASSPTNLYEQY
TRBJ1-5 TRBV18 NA ASSPGDTINQPQH
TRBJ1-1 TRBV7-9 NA ASSLALGNTEAF
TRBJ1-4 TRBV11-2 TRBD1 ASRPTGLNEKLF
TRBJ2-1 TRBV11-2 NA ASSLLSYEQF
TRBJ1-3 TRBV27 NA ASSLYGSSGNTIY
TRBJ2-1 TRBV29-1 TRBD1 SGRDRDYNEQF
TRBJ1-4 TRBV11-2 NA ASSLDSLKLF
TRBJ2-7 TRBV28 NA ASSSPTVTYEQY
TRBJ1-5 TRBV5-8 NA ASSLLGLGNQPQH
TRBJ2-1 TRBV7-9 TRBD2 ASSSTWTSPNNEQF
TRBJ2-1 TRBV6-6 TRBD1 ASSYSETGGNEQF
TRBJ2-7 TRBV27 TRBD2 ASSFGSGGEQY
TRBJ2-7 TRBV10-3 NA AISVDSYEQY
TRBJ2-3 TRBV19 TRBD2 ASSSRLAGDTQY
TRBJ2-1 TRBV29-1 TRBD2 SSVATSGGEQF
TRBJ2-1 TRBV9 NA ASGGGSDFEQF
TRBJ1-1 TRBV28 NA ASSSPRRNTEAF
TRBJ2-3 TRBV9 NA ASSVRGQWSTDTQY